The 26 T cell receptor beta chains reported below all come from one sample, sequenced in a study of low-dose radiotherapy and immunotherapy resistance in tumors (dated by TCRdb to between 2020 and 2023). The time point label, as the study defines it: before trial treatment. The instrument given in TCRdb is Illumina HiSeq 2500. First-strand cDNA was synthesized with Superscript III and a set of TRAV- and TRBV-specific primers, covering both TCRalpha and TCRbeta chains. TCRs were amplified with Phusion for approximately 21 PCR cycles, with a constant-region primer paired with the adapter attached to the V primers. TCRdb reprocessed the public reads (quality trimming at Q25 with fastp, clone calling with MiXCR) and kept in-frame beta chains. Rows with a matching CDR3 protein are joined into one entry that keeps the most common DNA and genes. The sample includes about 82,000 distinct CDR3 sequences, with under 20% observed a single time. Of the sample, approximately 6% is held by the ten largest clones.

The input for sequencing was PBMCs, taken before treatment. All receptors come from a male donor with prostate cancer.

In this sample, this clonotype turned up many times. CDR3 in amino acids: CASSPPEGSYEQYF. The CDR3 nucleotides read TGTGCCAGCTCACCCCCGGAGGGCTCCTACGAGCAGTACTTC. This chain uses TRBV18 with TRBJ2-7, with D possibly TRBD2 on 6 matching bases. Trimming pared 3 bases from V and 0 bases from J, leaving 9 bases between. The CDR3 contains 14 residues. Germline V gene sequence: CDR1 KGHSH, CDR2 LQKENI.

This clonotype was seen many times. This rearrangement joins TRBV7-3 to TRBJ1-2, with 10 bases that match TRBD1. The CDR3 consists of 17 residues. Germline CDR1 and CDR2: SGHTA and FQGTGA. V gave up 1 base and J gave up 1 base; unmatched junction bases: 6. The CDR3 loop is CASSLMPGQGFNYGYTF. The CDR3 DNA follows: TGTGCCAGCAGCTTAATGCCGGGACAGGGGTTTAACTATGGCTACACCTTC.

To note about this clonotype: With a much larger clone just one base away, this may be a read error. This chain connects TRBV7-2 to TRBJ2-5; 11 nucleotides line up with TRBD1. The V gene's germline CDR1 is SGHTA and CDR2 FQGNSA. The CDR3 spans 14 residues. The CDR3 DNA is TGTGCCAGCAGGTTAGGACAGGGGGCGGGGACCCAGTACTTC. Its translation: CASRLGQGAGTQYF.

This clonotype was recorded many times. This chain uses TRBV5-1 with TRBJ2-2; 7 nucleotides match TRBD1. After removal of 6 bases from V and 5 bases from J, the junction contained 7 bases not matched to a gene. Germline assignment: CDR1 SGHRS and CDR2 YFSETQ. This CDR3 comprises 14 residues. This CDR3 reads CASILDRATGELFF. The CDR3 DNA follows: TGCGCCAGCATTCTTGACAGGGCGACCGGGGAGCTGTTTTTT.

This clonotype appeared many times. CDR3 region: CASSQGSTNEKLFF. CDR3 in DNA: TGTGCCAGCAGCCAAGGGAGCACTAATGAAAAACTGTTTTTT. The gene calls are TRBV3-1 and TRBJ1-4; D is undetermined. Germline CDR1 LGHDT, CDR2 YNNKEL (reference sequence). CDR3 size: 14 residues. Trimming took 1 base from V and 2 from J, leaving 5 bases between them.

As for this clonotype: A far bigger clonotype differs at one base, so this is likely a read error. J is TRBJ2-2 and V is TRBV2; D tentatively reads TRBD1 or TRBD2 (6 bases each). This CDR3 has 14 residues. Trimming left V 5 bases short and J 7 bases short, with 14 bases between. Germline V gene lookup returns CDR1 SNHLY and CDR2 FYNNEI. CDR3 DNA: TGTGCCAGCAGTATTAAAAGGGGGGACGGGGAGCTGTTTTTT. This translates into CASSIKRGDGELFF.

A remark on this clonotype: It is unclear where the CDR3 begins or ends on the DNA, so no DNA is shown, and the CDR3 is as TCRdb lists it. The rearrangement links TRBV5-1 to TRBJ1-1; the table's D gene call, TRBD1, was not cross checked with the DNA. Germline V gives CDR1 SGHRS, CDR2 YFSETQ. The CDR3 spans 24 amino acids, including both terminal residues. The CDR3: CASTNQTSMYLCASRTQGRTEAFF.

This clonotype was counted at least ten times. This sequence joins TRBV7-9 and TRBJ2-3; tentative D call: TRBD1 (5 bases). This CDR3 has 13 residues. Germline CDR1 is SEHNR and CDR2 is FQNEAQ (reference sequence). Deletions cut 2 bases from V and 12 bases from J, with 15 bases between. CDR3 sequence (DNA): TGTGCCAGCAGCTTAACCAGGGAAGGGTTTCAGTATTTT. Protein: CASSLTREGFQYF. The complete variable domain, with remaining parts taken from reference TRBV7-9 and TRBJ2-3, reads DTGVSQNPRHKITKRGQNVTFRCDPISEHNRLYWYRQTLGQGPEFLTYFQNEAQLEKSRLLSDRFSAERPKGSFSTLEIQRTEQGDSAMYLCASSLTREGFQYFGPGTRLTVL.

With regard to this clonotype: It is likely a read error: a sequence one base away is far more abundant. The chain joins TRBV6-2 or TRBV6-3 to TRBJ2-1, with 8 bases fitting TRBD1. The CDR3 consists of 14 residues. V shed 6 bases and J 10 bases; nucleotides not matched to a gene: 11. Looked up from germline, CDR1 is MNHEY and CDR2 is SVGEGT. The CDR3 coding sequence is TGTGCCAGCAGAGGGACAGGCCGAACCTACGAGCAGTTCTTC. It yields the protein CASRGTGRTYEQFF.

This clonotype was detected many times. This sequence joins TRBV12-3 or TRBV12-4 and TRBJ2-7; 8 nucleotides match TRBD2. The ends lost 3 bases at V and 1 base at J; junction bases unmatched: 11. The CDR3 runs to 17 residues. This CDR3 is CASSFRGSGGKSYEQYF. The DNA for the CDR3 is TGTGCCAGCAGTTTTAGAGGGAGCGGGGGTAAATCCTACGAGCAGTACTTC.

This clonotype was picked up many times. The rearrangement joins TRBV6-2 or TRBV6-3 to TRBJ2-4; 7 positions agree with TRBD1. The germline gives CDR1 MNHEY, CDR2 SVGEGT. CDR3 size: 14 residues. V trimming: 3 bases; J trimming: 4 bases; junction bases outside the gene matches: 3. The CDR3 DNA is TGTGCCAGCAGTTATGGGACAGCAAAAAACATTCAGTACTTC. Amino acid sequence: CASSYGTAKNIQYF.

The table lists this clonotype with many counts. V usage is TRBV7-6 and J usage is TRBJ1-3; no clear D gene. The V gene lost 2 bases and the J gene lost 3 bases, with 14 bases spanning the gap. CDR1 SGHVS and CDR2 FNYEAQ come from the germline V gene. This CDR3 is built from 16 residues. In DNA, the CDR3 is TGTGCCAGCAGCTTATTCCCTAAGGGATTTGGAAACACCATATATTTT. Protein: CASSLFPKGFGNTIYF.

In this sample, this clonotype turned up many times. V gene TRBV20-1 combines with J gene TRBJ2-3, with 8 positions matching TRBD2. The germline gives CDR1 DFQATT, CDR2 SNEGSKA (reference sequence). This CDR3 spans 16 amino acids. V was clipped by 3 bases and J by 1 base; unmatched bases: 9. The chain's CDR3 is CSASFGAGARTDTQYF. The CDR3 bases are TGCAGTGCTAGCTTCGGAGCGGGGGCCCGCACAGATACGCAGTATTTT.

This clonotype came up many times. This sequence joins TRBV24-1 and TRBJ2-2; a weak D match, TRBD1 (6 bases). Germline V gene sequence: CDR1 KGHDR, CDR2 SFDVKD. The CDR3 is 16 residues long. V lost 4 bases and J 5 bases, leaving 16 bases between the germline ends. The CDR3 DNA is TGTGCCACCAGTGACCCAGGGGCTCCCCGAACCGGGGAGCTGTTTTTT. Protein product: CATSDPGAPRTGELFF.

This clonotype was recorded at least ten times. The chain has TRBV20-1 and TRBJ1-2; unclear D gene. Between the trimmed V and J ends, which lost 6 bases and 2 bases, there was a span of 7 bases. Germline V gene data show CDR1 as DFQATT and CDR2 as SNEGSKA (reference sequence). The CDR3 extends over 11 amino acids. The chain's CDR3 is CSATENYGYTF. CDR3 in DNA: TGCAGTGCAACAGAAAACTATGGCTACACCTTC.

The rearrangement links TRBV27 to TRBJ2-7, with 8 bases that match TRBD1. This CDR3 spans 15 amino acids. From germline, CDR1 is MNHEY and CDR2 SMNVEV (reference sequence). Trimming at V came to 3 bases and at J to 4 bases, leaving 8 bases not matched to a gene. The DNA for the CDR3 is TGTGCCAGCAGTTTGTCCGCAGGGGGCTGGTACGAGCAGTACTTC. It specifies CASSLSAGGWYEQYF.

This clonotype came up many times. The chain links TRBV28 to TRBJ2-7; 10 bases align to TRBD2. The junction had 8 bases not matched to a gene; V was cut back by 9 bases and J by 3 bases. The CDR3 covers 14 residues. Germline V lookup: CDR1 MDHEN, CDR2 SYDVKM. The DNA for the CDR3 is TGTGCCAGAACTAGCGGGAAACTGATCTACGAGCAGTACTTC. Protein product: CARTSGKLIYEQYF.

This clonotype was recorded many times. The rearrangement joins TRBV28 to TRBJ2-3; TRBD2 aligns across 8 bases. The CDR3 extends over 13 amino acids. Per the germline V gene, CDR1 is MDHEN and CDR2 is SYDVKM. The trim removed 6 bases at V and 6 bases at J, leaving 5 bases unmatched. The CDR3 coding sequence is TGTGCCAGCAGCGGAGCGGGAGTCGATACGCAGTATTTT. Its protein is CASSGAGVDTQYF.

This clonotype was detected ten times or more. The chain combines TRBV7-2 with TRBJ2-5; TRBD2 matches 8 bases. Germline CDR1 SGHTA, CDR2 FQGNSA. V trimming: 0 bases; J trimming: 2 bases; junction bases outside the gene matches: 8. CDR3 size: 17 residues. CDR3 region: CASSLASGGATQETQYF. In nucleotides, the CDR3 is TGTGCCAGCAGCTTAGCCAGCGGGGGCGCCACACAAGAGACCCAGTACTTC.

The chain couples TRBV25-1 to TRBJ2-5, with unresolved D. This CDR3 comprises 14 residues. Trimming took off 1 base at V and 1 base at J, with 7 bases between the two ends. Germline V gene sequence: CDR1 MGHDK, CDR2 SYGVNS. The CDR3 bases are TGTGCCAGCAGTGAATCGACCCGCCAAGAGACCCAGTACTTC. Translated: CASSESTRQETQYF.

The table lists this clonotype with many counts. The chain links TRBV11-2 to TRBJ2-3; the D is unclear. Looked up from germline, CDR1 is SGHAT and CDR2 is FQNNGV. V gave up 0 bases and J gave up 10 bases, with 11 bases separating them. The CDR3 is 13 residues long. This CDR3 is CASSLEGGSAQYF. The CDR3 DNA reads TGTGCCAGCAGCTTAGAGGGCGGATCGGCGCAGTATTTT.

The table lists this clonotype with many counts. This rearrangement joins TRBV6-4 to TRBJ1-2; D perhaps matches TRBD1 (5 bases). CDR1 MRHNA and CDR2 SNTAGT come from the germline V gene. The CDR3 sequence is 13 residues long. V was shortened by 4 bases and J by 7 bases, with 13 bases between the two germline ends. The CDR3 coding sequence is TGTGCCAGCAGTGTCGATCAGGGTTTTGGCTACACCTTC. Amino acids: CASSVDQGFGYTF.

This clonotype was recorded at least ten times. The rearrangement joins TRBV9 to TRBJ2-4; 13 bases are a match to TRBD2. CDR3 length equals 16 residues. The V and J ends lost 3 bases and 6 bases, in that order; junction bases with no gene match: 6. Looked up from germline, CDR1 is SGDLS and CDR2 is YYNGEE. The CDR3 loop is CASSGTSGSVGNIQYF. Here the CDR3 DNA reads TGTGCCAGCAGCGGGACTAGCGGGAGCGTGGGAAACATTCAGTACTTC.

The sample holds many counts of this clonotype. The chain couples TRBV5-1 to TRBJ2-1; TRBD1 might be the D (6 bases). Germline CDR1 is SGHRS and CDR2 is YFSETQ. The CDR3 loop spans 15 amino acids. Trimming stripped 3 bases from V and 9 bases from J, with 19 bases between. The CDR3 DNA follows: TGCGCCAGCAGCTCCGCCGGGACAAGGTCTGTTGAGCAGTTCTTC. The encoded protein is CASSSAGTRSVEQFF.

This clonotype has a count of ten or more. The chain uses TRBV29-1 and TRBJ1-1; D call uncertain. Trimming removed 6 bases at V and 2 bases at J, with 13 bases between. The V gene's germline CDR1 is SQVTM and CDR2 ANQGSEA. The CDR3 is 13 amino acids. The CDR3, as DNA: TGCAGCGTCGGAGTGGGCGCCAACACTGAAGCTTTCTTT. It translates to CSVGVGANTEAFF.

This rearrangement joins TRBV4-3 to TRBJ2-1; 7 bases are shared with TRBD2. V gave up 0 bases and J gave up 5 bases; unmatched junction bases: 7. Germline lookup yields CDR1 LGHNA and CDR2 YSLEER. CDR3 length equals 16 residues. CDR3: CASSQDFLAGDNEQFF. CDR3 bases: TGCGCCAGCAGCCAAGATTTTCTCGCGGGGGACAATGAGCAGTTCTTC.